This T cell receptor (beta chain) was recovered during a study of identical twins. This clonotype has a handful of counts. Trimming took 4 bases from V and 8 from J; bases not matched to a gene: 7. There are 13 residues in the CDR3. Germline-derived CDR1 and CDR2 are SGHAT and FQNNGV. One entry per CDR3 protein, called by TCRdb with MiXCR from the 5' RACE reads. Of roughly 280,000 distinct CDR3 sequences in the sample, roughly 10% were seen once. This sample was shared with a second study, whose subject was yellow fever vaccine responses in identical twins.

The rearrangement uses TRBV11-2 and TRBJ1-2, with TRBD1 matching over 7 bases. The specimen sequenced was CD8+ T cells sorted from blood. The receptor was isolated from a young woman in good health. The DNA of the CDR3 is TGTGCCAGCAGCTCAGGGGGGGGAGTCGGCTACACCTTC. Residues: CASSSGGGVGYTF.